This is a list of T cell receptor beta chains from one sample in a study of shared T cell receptors in the human thymus. The assay was immunoSEQ multiplex PCR, and TCRdb's table has in-frame clones only and misses some. Of about 380,000 clones in the sample, roughly 94% are singletons; the top ten hold roughly 0.02%. Sample: thymocytes. These receptors were taken from a human donor. Both conserved end residues are part of each CDR3. Fields, in order: J gene, D gene, CDR3 length, V gene, clone size, CDR3 protein, CDR3 DNA. A D gene is named only where the DNA matches it firmly. Expanded clones get a size class; other rows say once, few or many, or leave the size out.

J gene: TRBJ2-2
D gene: -
CDR3 length: 14
V gene: TRBV28
clone size: -
CDR3 protein: CASTPSANTGELFF
CDR3 DNA: TGTGCCAGCACCCCAAGTGCGAACACCGGGGAGCTGTTTTTT

J gene: TRBJ1-5
D gene: -
CDR3 length: 12
V gene: TRBV28
clone size: -
CDR3 protein: CASSLGFQPQHF
CDR3 DNA: TGTGCCAGCAGTTTAGGGTTTCAGCCCCAGCATTTT

J gene: TRBJ2-7
D gene: TRBD1
CDR3 length: 15
V gene: TRBV27
clone size: once
CDR3 protein: CASSFGTGGAYEQYF
CDR3 DNA: TGTGCCAGCAGTTTTGGGACAGGGGGCGCGTACGAGCAGTACTTC

J gene: TRBJ1-5
D gene: -
CDR3 length: 17
V gene: TRBV7-2
clone size: -
CDR3 protein: CASSLEAGSSDNQPQHF
CDR3 DNA: TGTGCCAGCAGCTTGGAGGCAGGGAGTAGCGACAATCAGCCCCAGCATTTT

J gene: TRBJ1-4
D gene: -
CDR3 length: 15
V gene: TRBV7-2
clone size: -
CDR3 protein: CASSSRAATNEKLFF
CDR3 DNA: TGTGCCAGCAGCTCTCGGGCCGCAACTAATGAAAAACTGTTTTTT

J gene: TRBJ2-1
D gene: -
CDR3 length: 13
V gene: TRBV4-2
clone size: -
CDR3 protein: CASSQEGYNEQFF
CDR3 DNA: TGTGCCAGCAGCCAAGAGGGGTACAATGAGCAGTTCTTC

J gene: TRBJ1-1
D gene: -
CDR3 length: 16
V gene: TRBV19
clone size: -
CDR3 protein: CASSSPNSGMNTEAFF
CDR3 DNA: TGTGCCAGTAGCTCGCCTAACAGCGGGATGAACACTGAAGCTTTCTTT

J gene: TRBJ2-1
D gene: -
CDR3 length: 11
V gene: TRBV7-9
clone size: -
CDR3 protein: CASSPTNEQFF
CDR3 DNA: TGTGCCAGCAGCCCCACTAATGAGCAGTTCTTC

J gene: TRBJ2-7
D gene: TRBD2
CDR3 length: 18
V gene: TRBV5-1
clone size: few
CDR3 protein: CASSWRGAGGFRTYEQYF
CDR3 DNA: TGCGCCAGCAGCTGGAGGGGCGCGGGAGGTTTTAGGACCTACGAGCAGTACTTC

J gene: TRBJ2-5
D gene: TRBD2
CDR3 length: 14
V gene: TRBV9
clone size: -
CDR3 protein: CASSGASGQETQYF
CDR3 DNA: TGTGCCAGCAGCGGGGCTAGCGGCCAAGAGACCCAGTACTTC

J gene: TRBJ1-3
D gene: -
CDR3 length: 11
V gene: TRBV20-1
clone size: -
CDR3 protein: CSARDLRGWSF
CDR3 DNA: TGCAGTGCTAGAGATCTTCGGGGCTGGAGTTTT

J gene: TRBJ1-1
D gene: -
CDR3 length: 14
V gene: TRBV9
clone size: -
CDR3 protein: CASSPHVKYTEAFF
CDR3 DNA: TGTGCCAGCAGCCCTCATGTTAAATACACTGAAGCTTTCTTT

J gene: TRBJ2-3
D gene: TRBD2
CDR3 length: 16
V gene: TRBV27
clone size: -
CDR3 protein: CASSPFPERGRDTQYF
CDR3 DNA: TGTGCCAGCAGTCCCTTCCCGGAGCGGGGAAGGGATACGCAGTATTTT

J gene: TRBJ2-3
D gene: TRBD1
CDR3 length: 17
V gene: TRBV14
clone size: -
CDR3 protein: CASSPPGQGLSTDTQYF
CDR3 DNA: TGTGCCAGCAGCCCCCCCGGACAGGGCCTTAGCACAGATACGCAGTATTTT

J gene: TRBJ2-1
D gene: TRBD2
CDR3 length: 19
V gene: TRBV6-1
clone size: -
CDR3 protein: CASSERTSGRARTLSEQFF
CDR3 DNA: TGTGCCAGCAGTGAAAGGACTAGCGGGAGGGCCAGGACCCTCAGTGAGCAGTTCTTC

J gene: TRBJ2-1
D gene: -
CDR3 length: 16
V gene: TRBV27
clone size: -
CDR3 protein: CASSLQGSYLYNEQFF
CDR3 DNA: TGTGCCAGCAGTTTACAGGGCAGCTACCTTTACAATGAGCAGTTCTTC

J gene: TRBJ1-5
D gene: TRBD1
CDR3 length: 18
V gene: TRBV4-1
clone size: -
CDR3 protein: CASSQLTGGLYSNQPQHF
CDR3 DNA: TGCGCCAGCAGCCAATTGACAGGGGGCTTGTATAGCAATCAGCCCCAGCATTTT

J gene: TRBJ2-5
D gene: -
CDR3 length: 12
V gene: TRBV27
clone size: -
CDR3 protein: CASSPTQETQYF
CDR3 DNA: TGTGCCAGCAGTCCGACCCAAGAGACCCAGTACTTC

J gene: TRBJ2-1
D gene: TRBD2
CDR3 length: 15
V gene: TRBV10-2
clone size: -
CDR3 protein: CASGPPGLPYNEQFF
CDR3 DNA: TGCGCCAGCGGGCCCCCGGGACTACCCTACAATGAGCAGTTCTTC

J gene: TRBJ2-7
D gene: -
CDR3 length: 13
V gene: TRBV15
clone size: -
CDR3 protein: CATSRDTTYEQYF
CDR3 DNA: TGTGCCACCAGCAGGGACACTACCTACGAGCAGTACTTC

J gene: TRBJ2-7
D gene: TRBD2
CDR3 length: 15
V gene: TRBV5-1
clone size: few
CDR3 protein: CASSLEGGRTHEQYF
CDR3 DNA: TGCGCCAGCAGCTTGGAGGGCGGGAGGACCCACGAGCAGTACTTC

J gene: TRBJ2-7
D gene: -
CDR3 length: 14
V gene: TRBV2
clone size: few
CDR3 protein: CAIGVGSRAYEQYF
CDR3 DNA: TGTGCCATAGGCGTCGGGTCGAGGGCCTACGAGCAGTACTTC

J gene: TRBJ1-4
D gene: TRBD1
CDR3 length: 16
V gene: TRBV4-1
clone size: -
CDR3 protein: CASSQDRGLTNEKLFF
CDR3 DNA: TGCGCCAGCAGCCAGGACAGGGGGCTAACTAATGAAAAACTGTTTTTT

J gene: TRBJ1-5
D gene: TRBD1
CDR3 length: 20
V gene: TRBV27
clone size: -
CDR3 protein: CASSPLVRDRGPNSNQPQHF
CDR3 DNA: TGTGCCAGCAGCCCTCTCGTTCGGGACAGGGGGCCTAATAGCAATCAGCCCCAGCATTTT

J gene: TRBJ1-1
D gene: -
CDR3 length: 14
V gene: TRBV5-1
clone size: -
CDR3 protein: CASSLEVGYTEAFF
CDR3 DNA: TGCGCCAGCAGCTTGGAGGTGGGATACACTGAAGCTTTCTTT

J gene: TRBJ1-2
D gene: -
CDR3 length: 17
V gene: TRBV5-4
clone size: -
CDR3 protein: CASSSWTASWGKYGYTF
CDR3 DNA: TGTGCCAGCAGCTCATGGACAGCGTCCTGGGGGAAGTATGGCTACACCTTC

J gene: TRBJ2-4
D gene: -
CDR3 length: 14
V gene: TRBV27
clone size: once
CDR3 protein: CASSLGKVKNIQYF
CDR3 DNA: TGTGCCAGCAGTTTAGGGAAGGTCAAAAACATTCAGTACTTC

J gene: TRBJ2-1
D gene: -
CDR3 length: 16
V gene: TRBV28
clone size: -
CDR3 protein: CASSWVSVSSYNEQFF
CDR3 DNA: TGTGCCAGCAGTTGGGTCAGCGTGAGCTCCTACAATGAGCAGTTCTTC

J gene: TRBJ1-1
D gene: -
CDR3 length: 13
V gene: TRBV4-3
clone size: -
CDR3 protein: CASSQEKNRGGFF
CDR3 DNA: TGCGCCAGCAGCCAAGAGAAGAATCGGGGGGGCTTCTTT

J gene: TRBJ1-4
D gene: -
CDR3 length: 15
V gene: TRBV4-1
clone size: -
CDR3 protein: CASSPLAGDNEKLFF
CDR3 DNA: TGCGCCAGCAGCCCACTGGCGGGTGATAATGAAAAACTGTTTTTT

J gene: TRBJ2-4
D gene: -
CDR3 length: 13
V gene: TRBV19
clone size: -
CDR3 protein: CASSVLDGDIQYF
CDR3 DNA: TGTGCCAGTAGTGTACTAGATGGAGACATTCAGTACTTC

J gene: TRBJ1-2
D gene: TRBD1
CDR3 length: 16
V gene: TRBV28
clone size: -
CDR3 protein: CASSLRDRGREYGYTF
CDR3 DNA: TGTGCCAGCAGTTTACGGGACAGGGGGCGAGAATATGGCTACACCTTC

J gene: TRBJ1-5
D gene: -
CDR3 length: 15
V gene: TRBV18
clone size: -
CDR3 protein: CASSPRRDSNQPQHF
CDR3 DNA: TGTGCCAGCTCACCACGACGTGATAGCAATCAGCCCCAGCATTTT

J gene: TRBJ2-1
D gene: -
CDR3 length: 12
V gene: TRBV29-1
clone size: -
CDR3 protein: CSAGAGHNEQFF
CDR3 DNA: TGCAGCGCCGGAGCCGGGCACAATGAGCAGTTCTTC

J gene: TRBJ1-4
D gene: -
CDR3 length: 18
V gene: TRBV29-1
clone size: -
CDR3 protein: CSVVQEARGVATNEKLFF
CDR3 DNA: TGCAGCGTTGTGCAGGAGGCTCGAGGGGTGGCAACTAATGAAAAACTGTTTTTT

J gene: TRBJ1-5
D gene: -
CDR3 length: 20
V gene: TRBV28
clone size: -
CDR3 protein: CASSSLGGRAGGIRNQPQHF
CDR3 DNA: TGTGCCAGCAGTTCCCTCGGGGGCAGGGCCGGGGGAATTCGGAATCAGCCCCAGCATTTT

J gene: TRBJ2-3
D gene: TRBD2
CDR3 length: 18
V gene: TRBV9
clone size: -
CDR3 protein: CASSPWTSGVQYTDTQYF
CDR3 DNA: TGTGCCAGCAGCCCGTGGACTAGCGGGGTTCAATACACAGATACGCAGTATTTT

J gene: TRBJ1-1
D gene: -
CDR3 length: 15
V gene: TRBV7-2
clone size: -
CDR3 protein: CASSLRPRSNTEAFF
CDR3 DNA: TGTGCCAGCAGCTTAAGACCGCGTTCGAACACTGAAGCTTTCTTT

J gene: TRBJ2-7
D gene: -
CDR3 length: 17
V gene: TRBV28
clone size: -
CDR3 protein: CASTRPPSDQASYEQYF
CDR3 DNA: TGTGCCAGTACCAGACCCCCCTCCGACCAGGCCTCCTACGAGCAGTACTTC

J gene: TRBJ1-5
D gene: -
CDR3 length: 17
V gene: TRBV4-1
clone size: -
CDR3 protein: CASSQEWDLGRAQPQHF
CDR3 DNA: TGCGCCAGCAGCCAAGAGTGGGATTTGGGGCGAGCTCAGCCCCAGCATTTT

J gene: TRBJ2-2
D gene: TRBD2
CDR3 length: 20
V gene: TRBV28
clone size: -
CDR3 protein: CASCLLSWREGVSNTGELFF
CDR3 DNA: TGTGCCAGCTGCCTTTTATCATGGCGGGAGGGGGTGTCGAACACCGGGGAGCTGTTTTTT

J gene: TRBJ2-1
D gene: -
CDR3 length: 15
V gene: TRBV19
clone size: -
CDR3 protein: CASSRGLARPGEQFF
CDR3 DNA: TGTGCCAGTAGCCGAGGTCTAGCGAGACCGGGGGAGCAGTTCTTC

J gene: TRBJ2-4
D gene: TRBD2
CDR3 length: 19
V gene: TRBV19
clone size: -
CDR3 protein: CASSISKAGRGSTKNIQYF
CDR3 DNA: TGTGCCAGTAGTATAAGTAAAGCGGGAAGAGGCTCGACCAAAAACATTCAGTACTTC